The T cell receptor beta chain described here comes from a study of blood T cell repertoires in COVID-19 (dated by TCRdb to 2020 to 2021). Background on the whole study: Collaborator samples came from the United States, Italy and Spain and covered acute and convalescent phases of COVID-19. The prospective study material was composed of cDNA or gDNA derived from T cells, B-cell-depleted T cells, or PBMCs. Deeply sampled blood TCRbeta repertoires from subjects exposed to, actively infected with, or recovered from COVID-19 were included in the dataset. A freely available public database, intended as a resource for researchers studying the immune response to SARS-CoV-2, is where the repertoires were released. Nearly every sample came with metadata listing a de-identified subject ID, COVID-19 status, age in years and sex. Where available, HLA class I and class II types were taken from metadata supplied by the sample provider and were not determined by assay-based typing. Samples came from the ongoing ImmuneRACE study (first 160 participants) plus 1,254 subjects from 6 global collaborators.

Each collaborating institution followed its own protocols to collect whole blood in K2EDTA tubes. For TCRbeta analysis, collaborators shipped samples as frozen whole blood, isolated PBMCs, or DNA extracted from either of those sample types. Notes on this clone: The antigen it binds to is not known. No clone much larger than this one lies a single base away; base qualities are absent.

TCRbeta CDR3 regions were amplified from genomic DNA by means of the immunoSEQ Assay, a bias-controlled multiplex PCR. The published analysis was carried out like this. Nucleated cell counts per sample were estimated from amplification of reference gene primers within the assay. Sequence reads were collapsed and filtered to measure the absolute abundance of every unique TCRbeta CDR3 rearrangement. For each sample, productive Simpson clonality was calculated as the square root of Simpson's diversity index over productive rearrangements. TCRdb took over this immuneACCESS table, retaining in-frame rearrangements with V and J assigned. Such tables are incomplete; in checked studies, under half of the missing clones stem from an unresolved V gene, and the remainder is unexplained. That table supplies the V and J calls and clone size; D and trimming were determined from the DNA. This sample is represented by more than 150,000 clones; about 82% of them were singletons. The ten largest clonotypes hold around 6.6% of the sample.

V drops 4 bases and J drops 4 bases, leaving 14 bases in between. The cysteine opens and the phenylalanine closes a CDR3 of 15 amino acids. Only the CDR3 portion is preserved as DNA: 45 bases, with reading frame beginning at the first base. According to the germline V gene, CDR1 reads SNHLY and CDR2 reads FYNNEI. Summary of the overall study and its limitations: The quantity of clinical and demographic metadata differed by source and by participant and was supplied without curation.

The rearrangement combines TRBV2 with TRBJ1-5, with TRBD1 perhaps the D gene, on 5 matching bases. The TCR sequence derives from a man between 45 and 60 years old with active or convalescent COVID-19. Sequenced: peripheral blood. CDR3 region: CASSGVGASNQPQHF. The sequenced DNA is TGTGCCAGCAGTGGGGTAGGGGCCTCGAATCAGCCCCAGCATTTT.